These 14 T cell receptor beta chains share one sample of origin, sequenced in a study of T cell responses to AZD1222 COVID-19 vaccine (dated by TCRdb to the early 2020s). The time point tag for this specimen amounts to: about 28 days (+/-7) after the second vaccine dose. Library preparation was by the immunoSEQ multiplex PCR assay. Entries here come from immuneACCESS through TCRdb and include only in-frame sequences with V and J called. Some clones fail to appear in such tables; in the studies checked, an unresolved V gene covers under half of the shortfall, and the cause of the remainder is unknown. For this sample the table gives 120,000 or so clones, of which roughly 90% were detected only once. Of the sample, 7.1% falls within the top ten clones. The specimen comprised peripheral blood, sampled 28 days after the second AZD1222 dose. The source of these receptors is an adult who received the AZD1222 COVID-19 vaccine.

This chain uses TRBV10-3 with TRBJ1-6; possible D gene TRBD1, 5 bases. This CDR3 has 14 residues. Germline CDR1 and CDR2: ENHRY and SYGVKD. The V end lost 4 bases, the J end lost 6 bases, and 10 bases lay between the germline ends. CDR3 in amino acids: CAISVAGPNSPLHF. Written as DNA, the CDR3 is TGTGCCATCAGTGTGGCAGGGCCTAATTCACCCCTCCACTTT.

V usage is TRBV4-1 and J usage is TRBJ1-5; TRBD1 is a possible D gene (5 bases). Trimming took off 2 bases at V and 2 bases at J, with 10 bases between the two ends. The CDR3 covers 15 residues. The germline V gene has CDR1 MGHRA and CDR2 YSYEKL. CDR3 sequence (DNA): TGCGCCAGCAGCCAACACCCGGGGGGCAATCAGCCCCAGCATTTT. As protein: CASSQHPGGNQPQHF.

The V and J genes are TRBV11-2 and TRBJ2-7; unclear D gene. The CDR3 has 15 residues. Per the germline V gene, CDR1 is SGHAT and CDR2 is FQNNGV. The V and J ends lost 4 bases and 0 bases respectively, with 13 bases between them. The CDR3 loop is CASSWRTWVSYEQYF. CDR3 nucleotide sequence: TGTGCCAGCAGCTGGCGGACGTGGGTCTCCTACGAGCAGTACTTC.

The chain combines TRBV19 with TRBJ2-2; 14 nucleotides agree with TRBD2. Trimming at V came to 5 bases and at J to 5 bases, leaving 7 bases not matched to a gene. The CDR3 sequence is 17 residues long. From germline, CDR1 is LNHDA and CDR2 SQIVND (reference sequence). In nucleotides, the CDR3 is TGTGCCAGTAGTCCGGGACTAGCGGGAGAGGGGACCGGGGAGCTGTTTTTT. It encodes CASSPGLAGEGTGELFF.

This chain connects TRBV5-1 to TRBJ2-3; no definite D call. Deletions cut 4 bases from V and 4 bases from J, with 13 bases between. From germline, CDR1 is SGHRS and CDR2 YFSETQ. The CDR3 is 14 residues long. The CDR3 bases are TGCGCCAGCAGCCTTGAGGACGTTCCAGATACGCAGTATTTT. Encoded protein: CASSLEDVPDTQYF.

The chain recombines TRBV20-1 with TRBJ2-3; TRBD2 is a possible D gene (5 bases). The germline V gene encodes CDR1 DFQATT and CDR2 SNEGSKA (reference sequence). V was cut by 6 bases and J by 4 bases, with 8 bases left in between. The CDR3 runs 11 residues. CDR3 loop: CSAAGADTQYF. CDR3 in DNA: TGCAGTGCCGCCGGGGCAGATACGCAGTATTTT.

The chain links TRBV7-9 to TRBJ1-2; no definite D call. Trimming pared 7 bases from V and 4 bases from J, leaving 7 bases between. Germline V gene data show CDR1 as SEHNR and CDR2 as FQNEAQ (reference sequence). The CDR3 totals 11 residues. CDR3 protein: CASTGIYGYTF. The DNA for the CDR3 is TGTGCCAGCACAGGAATCTATGGCTACACCTTC.

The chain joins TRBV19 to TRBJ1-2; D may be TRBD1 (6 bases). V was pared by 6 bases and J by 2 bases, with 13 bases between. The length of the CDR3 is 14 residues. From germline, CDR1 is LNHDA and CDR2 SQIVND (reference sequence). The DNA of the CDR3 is TGTGCCAGTAGGGCGGGGGGCGCGAACTATGGCTACACCTTC. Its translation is CASRAGGANYGYTF.

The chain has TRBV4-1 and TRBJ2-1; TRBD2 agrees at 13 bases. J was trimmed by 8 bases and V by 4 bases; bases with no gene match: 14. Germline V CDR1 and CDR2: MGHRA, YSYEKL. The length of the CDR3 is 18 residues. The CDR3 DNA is TGCGCCAGCAGCCCCGGCGGAAGGACTAGCGGGAGTGGATATGAGCAGTTCTTC. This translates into CASSPGGRTSGSGYEQFF.

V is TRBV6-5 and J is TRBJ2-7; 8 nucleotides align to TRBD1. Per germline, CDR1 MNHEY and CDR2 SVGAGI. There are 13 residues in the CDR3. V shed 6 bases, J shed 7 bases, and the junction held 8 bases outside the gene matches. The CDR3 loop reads CASSLTGAGEQYF. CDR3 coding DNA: TGTGCCAGCAGCCTGACAGGGGCCGGGGAGCAGTACTTC.

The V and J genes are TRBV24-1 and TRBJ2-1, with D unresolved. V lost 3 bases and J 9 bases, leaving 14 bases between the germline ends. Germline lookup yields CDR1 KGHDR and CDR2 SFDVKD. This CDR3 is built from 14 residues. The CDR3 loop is CATSDAIIRAEQFF. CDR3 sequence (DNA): TGTGCCACCAGTGATGCTATCATTCGGGCTGAGCAGTTCTTC.

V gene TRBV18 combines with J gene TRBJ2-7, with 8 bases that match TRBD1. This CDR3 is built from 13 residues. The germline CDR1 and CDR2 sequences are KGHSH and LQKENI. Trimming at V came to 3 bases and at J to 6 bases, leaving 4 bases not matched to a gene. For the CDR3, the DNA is TGTGCCAGCTCACCCCTCGACAGGGGCGAGCAGTACTTC. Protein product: CASSPLDRGEQYF.

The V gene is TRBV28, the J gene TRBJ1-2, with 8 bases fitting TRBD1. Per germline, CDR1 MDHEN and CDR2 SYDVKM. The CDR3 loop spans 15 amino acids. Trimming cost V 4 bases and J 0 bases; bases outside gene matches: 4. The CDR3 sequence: CASSSPTGANYGYTF. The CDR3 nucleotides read TGTGCCAGCAGTTCCCCGACAGGGGCTAACTATGGCTACACCTTC.

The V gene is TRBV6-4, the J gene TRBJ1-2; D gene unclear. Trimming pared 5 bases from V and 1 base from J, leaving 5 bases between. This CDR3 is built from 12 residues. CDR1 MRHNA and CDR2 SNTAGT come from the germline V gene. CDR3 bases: TGTGCCAGCAGTAATAGTAACTATGGCTACACCTTC. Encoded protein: CASSNSNYGYTF.